This T cell receptor beta chain was identified during a study of regulatory and conventional T cells in RAG deficiency. Findings of the study overall: Patient subsets had shorter CDR3s; Omenn Treg-Tconv overlap exceeded 85%. Omenn syndrome and CID/AS patients had roughly 92-fold fewer unique Treg TCR beta sequences, versus about 10-fold elsewhere.

Clones were read by immunoSEQ multiplex PCR, and TCRdb kept only the in-frame ones, dropping some. The table has 45,000 or so clones, about nine tenths seen once; the top ten hold 0.51%. Conventional CD4+ T cells were sorted from blood as CD25-low CD127-high cells. On this clone: Its matching antigen is unknown.

V lost 11 bases to trimming and J lost 0 bases, with 6 bases between them. The CDR3 is 11 residues long. CDR1 is SEHNR and CDR2 is FQNEAQ in the germline V gene (reference sequence). This same sample was also part of a study on regulatory T cells. From that paper: Primers: 52 TRBV forward and 13 TRBJ reverse. Regulatory T cells showed the strongest V-J pair restriction and V/J gene skewing among patient repertoires.

The sample consisted of CD4+ effector T cells sorted from blood. The chain links TRBV7-9 to TRBJ2-3, with D maybe TRBD2 (6 bases). The sequence was obtained from a human donor in good health. The CDR3 DNA reads as TGTGCCGGGGGGAGCACAGATACGCAGTATTTT. It codes for CAGGSTDTQYF.